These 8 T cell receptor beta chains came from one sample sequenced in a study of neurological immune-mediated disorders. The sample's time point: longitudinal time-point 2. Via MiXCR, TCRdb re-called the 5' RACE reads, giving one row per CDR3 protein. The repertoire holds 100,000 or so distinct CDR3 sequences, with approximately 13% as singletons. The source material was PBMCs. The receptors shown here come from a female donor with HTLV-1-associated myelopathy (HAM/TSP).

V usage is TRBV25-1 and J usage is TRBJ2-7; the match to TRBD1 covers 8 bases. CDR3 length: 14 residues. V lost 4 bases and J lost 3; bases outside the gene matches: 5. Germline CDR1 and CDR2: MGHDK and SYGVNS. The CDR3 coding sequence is TGTGCCAGCAGTGGGAACAGGGGGAACTACGAGCAGTACTTC. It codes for CASSGNRGNYEQYF.

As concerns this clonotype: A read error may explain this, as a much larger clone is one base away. The CDR3 sequence is CASLYAGAASYEQYF. Here the CDR3 DNA reads TGTGCCAGCCTTTACGCCGGGGCAGCCTCCTACGAGCAGTACTTC. This chain links TRBV28 with TRBJ2-7; tentatively, D is TRBD1 or TRBD2 (5 bases each). The V end was cut by 8 bases, the J end by 0 bases, with 17 bases between. In germline, CDR1 is MDHEN, CDR2 SYDVKM. This CDR3 has 15 residues.

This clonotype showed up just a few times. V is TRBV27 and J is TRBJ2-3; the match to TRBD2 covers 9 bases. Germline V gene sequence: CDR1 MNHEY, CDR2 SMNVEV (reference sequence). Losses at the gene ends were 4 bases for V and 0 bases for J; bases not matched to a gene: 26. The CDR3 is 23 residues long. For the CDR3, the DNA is TGTGCCAGCAGTTCCCTTTCTATAGTACTTCCGAGCGGGGGGCCGGGTAGCACAGATACGCAGTATTTT. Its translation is CASSSLSIVLPSGGPGSTDTQYF.

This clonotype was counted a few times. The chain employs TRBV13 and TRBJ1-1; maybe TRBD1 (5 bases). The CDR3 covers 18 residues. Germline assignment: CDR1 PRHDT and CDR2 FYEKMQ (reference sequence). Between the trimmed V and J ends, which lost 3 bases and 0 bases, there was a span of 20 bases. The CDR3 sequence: CASSFHSGGYSMNTEAFF. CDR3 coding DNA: TGTGCCAGCAGCTTCCACAGTGGGGGATACTCTATGAACACTGAAGCTTTCTTT.

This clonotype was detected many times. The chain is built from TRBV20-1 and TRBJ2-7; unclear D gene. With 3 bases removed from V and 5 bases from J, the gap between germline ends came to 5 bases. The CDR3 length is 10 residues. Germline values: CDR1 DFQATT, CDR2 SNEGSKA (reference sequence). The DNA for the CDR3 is TGCAGTGCTAGTCTCAACGAGCAGTACTTC. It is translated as CSASLNEQYF.

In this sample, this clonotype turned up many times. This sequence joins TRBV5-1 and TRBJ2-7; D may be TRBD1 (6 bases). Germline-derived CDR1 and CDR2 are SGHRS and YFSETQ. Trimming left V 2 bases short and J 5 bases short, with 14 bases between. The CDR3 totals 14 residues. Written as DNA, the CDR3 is TGCGCCAGCAGCTTAGAACAGGGTACAAACGAGCAGTACTTC. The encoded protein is CASSLEQGTNEQYF.

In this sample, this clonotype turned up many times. CDR3 protein: CASSGAGGPNEQFF. Here the CDR3 DNA reads TGTGCCAGCAGTGGAGCGGGGGGGCCCAATGAGCAGTTCTTC. The rearrangement uses TRBV12-3 or TRBV12-4 and TRBJ2-1; the match to TRBD2 covers 10 bases. V dropped 5 bases and J dropped 6; count of bases not matched to a gene: 4. The CDR3 totals 14 residues.

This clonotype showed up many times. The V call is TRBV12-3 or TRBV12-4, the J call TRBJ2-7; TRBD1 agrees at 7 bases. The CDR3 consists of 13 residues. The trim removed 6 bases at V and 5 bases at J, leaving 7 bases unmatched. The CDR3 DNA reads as TGTGCCAGCAGCAGGGACAGTTGGAACGAGCAGTACTTC. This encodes CASSRDSWNEQYF.